Each of the 18 T cell receptor beta chains below was sequenced from the same sample in a study of technical replicates of blood from several donors. Only in-frame clones appear in the TCRdb table, and some are missing; sequencing was by immunoSEQ multiplex PCR. This table holds about 14,000 clones, less than 90% found once. The sequencing input was PBMCs. These receptors were taken from a human donor in good health.

This clone was counted a single time. The gene calls are TRBV5-1 and TRBJ2-5; perhaps TRBD1 as D (5 bases). V lost 1 base, J lost 10 bases, and 11 bases lay in between. The CDR3 extends over 12 amino acids. The germline gives CDR1 SGHRS, CDR2 YFSETQ. CDR3: CASSLSGINQYF. Written as DNA, the CDR3 is TGCGCCAGCAGCTTGTCAGGGATAAACCAGTACTTC.

The chain employs TRBV9 and TRBJ2-3, with 11 bases identical to TRBD2. Losses at the gene ends were 3 bases for V and 6 bases for J; bases not matched to a gene: 6. CDR3 length: 15 amino acids. Germline CDR1 and CDR2: SGDLS and YYNGEE. CDR3 nucleotides: TGTGCCAGCAGCGGTAGCGGGAGGGCCCGGGATACGCAGTATTTT. It is translated as CASSGSGRARDTQYF.

The rearrangement links TRBV5-1 to TRBJ2-1; D might be TRBD2 (5 bases). Germline V lookup: CDR1 SGHRS, CDR2 YFSETQ. The germline V and J ends were trimmed by 5 bases and 8 bases, with 11 bases remaining between them. The CDR3 consists of 12 residues. The CDR3 sequence: CASRASSHEQFF. In DNA, the CDR3 is TGCGCCAGCAGGGCTAGCTCCCATGAGCAGTTCTTC.

V usage is TRBV13 and J usage is TRBJ1-4, with D perhaps TRBD1 (5 bases). CDR1 and CDR2 (germline): PRHDT, FYEKMQ (reference sequence). The CDR3 has 13 residues. V dropped 5 bases and J dropped 8 bases, with 12 bases sitting between them. CDR3 protein: CASSPPGGEKLFF. The CDR3 nucleotides are TGTGCCAGCAGCCCTCCCGGGGGGGAAAAACTGTTTTTT.

The chain has TRBV5-1 and TRBJ2-3; 9 bases map to TRBD2. Germline CDR1 is SGHRS and CDR2 is YFSETQ. CDR3 size: 18 residues. The junction had 10 bases not matched to a gene; V was cut back by 0 bases and J by 2 bases. CDR3 region: CASSLGGTSPSNTDTQYF. In nucleotides, the CDR3 is TGCGCCAGCAGCTTGGGGGGGACTAGCCCATCAAACACAGATACGCAGTATTTT. Complete variable domain (other parts from reference TRBV5-1 and TRBJ2-3): KAGVTQTPRYLIKTRGQQVTLSCSPISGHRSVSWYQQTPGQGLQFLFEYFSETQRNKGNFPGRFSGRQFSNSRSEMNVSTLELGDSALYLCASSLGGTSPSNTDTQYFGPGTRLTVL.

The sample holds one count of this clone. The genes are TRBV5-1 and TRBJ2-2, with 7 bases lining up with TRBD1. CDR3 size: 16 residues. With V trimmed by 0 bases and J by 1 base, 3 bases remained unmatched. Looked up from germline, CDR1 is SGHRS and CDR2 is YFSETQ. The CDR3 loop is CASSLGNRGNTGELFF. The CDR3 nucleotides are TGCGCCAGCAGCTTGGGGAACAGGGGGAACACCGGGGAGCTGTTTTTT.

The V call is TRBV18, the J call TRBJ2-2, with 7 bases matching TRBD1. V lost 3 bases and J lost 4; bases outside the gene matches: 5. Germline CDR1 and CDR2: KGHSH and LQKENI. The CDR3 is made up of 15 amino acids. CDR3 in amino acids: CASSPTGVFTGELFF. CDR3 DNA: TGTGCCAGCTCACCTACAGGGGTTTTCACCGGGGAGCTGTTTTTT.

V and J are TRBV5-4 and TRBJ2-7, with D maybe TRBD1 (6 bases). The CDR3 length is 12 residues. Trimming stripped 4 bases from V and 3 bases from J, with 8 bases between. The germline V gene has CDR1 SGHNT and CDR2 YYREEE (reference sequence). The CDR3 DNA follows: TGTGCCAGCAGCCCGGACAGCTACGAGCAGTACTTC. The encoded protein is CASSPDSYEQYF.

The chain joins TRBV19 to TRBJ2-3; D call uncertain. Germline V gene data show CDR1 as LNHDA and CDR2 as SQIVND (reference sequence). The length of the CDR3 is 14 residues. Trimming took off 3 bases at V and 1 base at J, with 8 bases between the two ends. Here the CDR3 DNA reads TGTGCCAGTAGTATTTTCGGAGGCACAGATACGCAGTATTTT. This gives the protein CASSIFGGTDTQYF.

The gene calls are TRBV6-1 and TRBJ2-7; a weak D match, TRBD2 (5 bases). The CDR3 is made up of 11 amino acids. Trimming stripped 2 bases from V and 11 bases from J, with 10 bases between. The germline CDR1 and CDR2 sequences are MNHNS and SASEGT. CDR3 nucleotide sequence: TGTGCCAGCAGTGAATGGTTCGGGGAGTACTTC. Its translation is CASSEWFGEYF.

This rearrangement joins TRBV2 to TRBJ2-1; TRBD2 is a possible D gene (6 bases). With 6 bases removed from V and 4 bases from J, the gap between germline ends came to 10 bases. Germline V gene lookup returns CDR1 SNHLY and CDR2 FYNNEI. CDR3 length equals 13 residues. CDR3 residues: CASRGLLYNEQFF. DNA for the CDR3: TGTGCCAGCAGGGGACTTCTTTACAATGAGCAGTTCTTC.

This chain joins TRBV5-1 and TRBJ1-5, with unresolved D. V was clipped by 0 bases and J by 4 bases, with 8 bases between them. Germline lookup yields CDR1 SGHRS and CDR2 YFSETQ. The CDR3 totals 14 residues. The CDR3, as DNA: TGCGCCAGCAGCTTGGGGGGAGGAAATCAGCCCCAGCATTTT. Its translation: CASSLGGGNQPQHF.

The genes are TRBV5-1 and TRBJ1-4; the match to TRBD1 covers 7 bases. Germline lookup yields CDR1 SGHRS and CDR2 YFSETQ. J was trimmed by 8 bases and V by 2 bases; bases with no gene match: 6. The CDR3 consists of 14 residues. The CDR3 protein is CASSLDRVGEKLFF. The DNA of the CDR3 is TGCGCCAGCAGCTTAGACAGGGTGGGAGAAAAACTGTTTTTT.

The chain employs TRBV7-8 and TRBJ2-1; 8 nucleotides match TRBD2. CDR3 length: 14 amino acids. J was trimmed by 6 bases and V by 3 bases; bases with no gene match: 4. The V gene's germline CDR1 is SGHVS and CDR2 FQNEAQ. CDR3 residues: CASSFVGGGNEQFF. In DNA form, the CDR3 reads TGTGCCAGCAGCTTTGTCGGGGGGGGCAATGAGCAGTTCTTC.

CDR3 residues: CASSLGGGAGYGYTF. In DNA form, the CDR3 reads TGCGCCAGCAGCTTGGGCGGGGGCGCTGGCTATGGCTACACCTTC. The chain couples TRBV5-1 to TRBJ1-2; maybe TRBD1 (6 bases). The CDR3 covers 15 residues. CDR1 and CDR2 from the germline V gene are SGHRS and YFSETQ. With 0 bases removed from V and 4 bases from J, the gap between germline ends came to 13 bases.

V and J are TRBV11-3 and TRBJ2-1, with 8 nucleotides matching TRBD2. The CDR3 runs 14 residues. The V segment lost 1 base and the J segment 8 bases; nucleotides outside the gene matches: 4. The germline CDR1 and CDR2 sequences are SGHNT and YENEEA. CDR3 region: CASSLGSGNYEQFF. CDR3 nucleotides: TGTGCCAGCAGCTTAGGTAGCGGGAACTATGAGCAGTTCTTC. The complete variable domain, with remaining parts taken from reference TRBV11-3 and TRBJ2-1, reads EAGVVQSPRYKIIEKKQPVAFWCNPISGHNTLYWYLQNLGQGPELLIRYENEEAVDDSQLPKDRFSAERLKGVDSTLKIQPAELGDSAVYLCASSLGSGNYEQFFGPGTRLTVL.

V is TRBV21-1 and J is TRBJ2-7; TRBD1 was called by the table and not checked on the DNA. TRBV21-1 is a pseudogene. The CDR3 runs to 20 residues. CDR3 DNA: TGTGCCAGCAGCAAAATAAAGGAGTTTCGAACAGGGCTAAGCTCCTACGAGCAGTACTTC. Translating it yields CASSKIKEFRTGLSSYEQYF.

The gene calls are TRBV7-3 and TRBJ2-2, with D tentatively TRBD2 (5 bases). V was cut by 1 base and J by 3 bases, with 12 bases left in between. CDR3 size: 16 residues. Germline V gene sequence: CDR1 SGHTA, CDR2 FQGTGA. The CDR3 DNA follows: TGTGCCAGCAGCTTAAACGGGCCCGGGGACACCGGGGAGCTGTTTTTT. It translates to CASSLNGPGDTGELFF. The whole variable domain, remainder taken from reference TRBV7-3 and TRBJ2-2, is GAGVSQTPSNKVTEKGKYVELRCDPISGHTALYWYRQSLGQGPEFLIYFQGTGAADDSGLPNDRFFAVRPEGSVSTLKIQRTERGDSAVYLCASSLNGPGDTGELFFGEGSRLTVL.